This T cell receptor beta chain emerged from a study of cytomegalovirus exposure and HLA in healthy donors. About this clone: What it binds is unknown.

It was with 60 Vbeta and 13 Jbeta primers that the PCR ran. Profiled with immunoSEQ multiplex PCR; TCRdb holds only in-frame clones, not every one. The sample records roughly 90,000 clones, 75% to 80% being singletons. The CDR3 loop spans 11 amino acids. Germline loops: CDR1 ENHRY, CDR2 SYGVKD. V lost 11 bases and J lost 3; bases outside the gene matches: 2. Study-wide results and caveats: A later analysis, which compared TCR beta chains of equal frequency, found the HLA-associated ones more clonally expanded.

The rearrangement uses TRBV10-3 and TRBJ2-5; 8 bases match TRBD1. This clonotype was sampled from a woman between 40 and 50 years old in good health and CMV-seropositive. The sequenced material came from PBMCs. The CDR3, as DNA: TGTGCCGCGACAGGGGAAGAGACCCAGTACTTC. It is translated as CAATGEETQYF.